The 25 T cell receptor beta chains reported below all come from one sample, sequenced in a study of sequential checkpoint blockade in melanoma. This table comes from immunoSEQ multiplex PCR, and its TCRdb copy is limited to in-frame clones, with some not included. Of around 2,000 clones in the sample, roughly 24% were seen once. The treatment: randomized to nivolumab then ipilimumab (arm A) or the reverse (arm B). The source was tumor tissue (inferred from file names), collected from a patient given nivolumab and ipilimumab in sequence. The receptors were sampled from a human donor with melanoma.

This clone counts as medium-sized. This chain uses TRBV9 with TRBJ1-1; no clear D gene. V was shortened by 0 bases and J by 1 base, with 10 bases between the two germline ends. This CDR3 is built from 15 residues. The germline V gene has CDR1 SGDLS and CDR2 YYNGEE. As DNA, the CDR3 is TGTGCCAGCAGCGTAGGCGGCACAAGGAACACTGAAGCTTTCTTT. It translates to CASSVGGTRNTEAFF.

V and J are TRBV19 and TRBJ1-5; D unclear. Between the trimmed V and J ends, which lost 6 bases and 0 bases, there was a span of 6 bases. The CDR3 spans 13 residues. Germline assignment: CDR1 LNHDA and CDR2 SQIVND (reference sequence). The CDR3 spells CASRVDSNQPQHF. The DNA of the CDR3 is TGTGCCAGTAGGGTGGATAGCAATCAGCCCCAGCATTTT. Variable domain in full (rest from reference TRBV19 and TRBJ1-5): DGGITQSPKYLFRKEGQNVTLSCEQNLNHDAMYWYRQDPGQGLRLIYYSQIVNDFQKGDIAEGYSVSREKKESFPLTVTSAQKNPTAFYLCASRVDSNQPQHFGDGTRLSIL.

The chain carries TRBV6-8 and TRBJ2-1; possibly TRBD1 for D (7 bases). CDR3 length: 12 residues. V was cut by 9 bases and J by 3 bases, with 9 bases left in between. The germline gives CDR1 MNHGY, CDR2 SAAAGT. DNA for the CDR3: TGTGCCAGTCAGGGGGGCTACAATGAGCAGTTCTTC. As protein: CASQGGYNEQFF.

This clone was counted a single time. This chain uses TRBV5-1 with TRBJ2-1; tentatively, D is TRBD1 (5 bases). CDR3 length: 15 residues. CDR1 and CDR2 from the germline V gene are SGHRS and YFSETQ. Trimming cost V 4 bases and J 2 bases, with 13 bases left between them. In DNA form, the CDR3 reads TGCGCCAGCAGCATCGGACAAGGACCCTACAATGAGCAGTTCTTC. Its protein product is CASSIGQGPYNEQFF.

This clone counts as medium-sized. CDR3 nucleotide sequence: TGTGCCAGCACCAACAGGGGAGGCACCGGGGAGCTGTTTTTT. Translated: CASTNRGGTGELFF. The rearrangement uses TRBV11-3 and TRBJ2-2; D is perhaps TRBD1 (7 bases). With 7 bases removed from V and 4 bases from J, the gap between germline ends came to 13 bases. The CDR3 is 14 residues long. Per the germline V gene, CDR1 is SGHNT and CDR2 is YENEEA.

The chain couples TRBV29-1 to TRBJ2-5; D may match TRBD1 or TRBD2 (5 bases each). The germline CDR1 and CDR2 sequences are SQVTM and ANQGSEA. Trimming took 6 bases from V and 5 from J, leaving 19 bases between them. The CDR3 sequence is 14 residues long. The CDR3 nucleotides read TGCAGCGTGTACACCGGGGCACTGAGGGAGACCCAGTACTTC. Residues: CSVYTGALRETQYF. Based on the CDR3 plus reference TRBV29-1 and TRBJ2-5, the full variable domain is SAVISQKPSRDICQRGTSLTIQCQVDSQVTMMFWYRQQPGQSLTLIATANQGSEATYESGFVIDKFPISRPNLTFSTLTVSNMSPEDSSIYLCSVYTGALRETQYFGPGTRLLVL.

J is TRBJ1-2 and V is TRBV29-1, with D unresolved. Germline V gene sequence: CDR1 SQVTM, CDR2 ANQGSEA. The CDR3 extends over 14 amino acids. V lost 4 bases and J 0 bases, leaving 12 bases between the germline ends. The CDR3: CSVGTDTTNYGYTF. The CDR3 DNA reads TGCAGCGTTGGTACGGATACTACTAACTATGGCTACACCTTC.

J is TRBJ2-5 and V is TRBV14; TRBD2 agrees at 9 bases. The germline V gene encodes CDR1 SGHDN and CDR2 FVKESK. The CDR3 extends over 16 amino acids. V trimming: 2 bases; J trimming: 7 bases; junction bases outside the gene matches: 11. The CDR3 nucleotides read TGTGCCAGCAGCCAATGGGAGCGGGGGGCCCGCGGGACCCAGTACTTC. Translated, it gives CASSQWERGARGTQYF.

The V and J genes are TRBV19 and TRBJ2-6; D ambiguous. This CDR3 spans 15 amino acids. V lost 5 bases to trimming and J lost 2 bases, with 10 bases between them. Germline lookup yields CDR1 LNHDA and CDR2 SQIVND (reference sequence). Here the CDR3 reads CASSAMNTGANVLTF. The CDR3 nucleotides read TGTGCCAGTAGTGCCATGAATACTGGGGCCAACGTCCTGACTTTC.

The chain couples TRBV7-4 to TRBJ1-5; D perhaps matches TRBD1 (5 bases). Germline values: CDR1 SGHVT, CDR2 SQSDAQ. V lost 5 bases to trimming and J lost 6 bases, with 20 bases between them. The CDR3 is 16 amino acids. The CDR3 loop is CASSNPGWGVVQPQHF. CDR3 nucleotide sequence: TGTGCCAGCAGCAACCCTGGGTGGGGGGTGGTTCAGCCCCAGCATTTT.

The chain carries TRBV4-1 and TRBJ1-6; tentative D call: TRBD1 (6 bases). Looked up from germline, CDR1 is MGHRA and CDR2 is YSYEKL. This CDR3 is built from 15 residues. Trimming took off 4 bases at V and 7 bases at J, with 14 bases between the two ends. CDR3 coding DNA: TGCGCCAGCAGCCGGGGGGGGGCGGAAAATTCACCCCTCCACTTT. It yields the protein CASSRGGAENSPLHF.

The rearrangement uses TRBV5-1 and TRBJ2-1, with 13 bases that match TRBD2. V shed 2 bases, J shed 8 bases, and the junction held 7 bases outside the gene matches. Germline V CDR1 and CDR2: SGHRS, YFSETQ. The CDR3 has 16 residues. This CDR3 reads CASSFTSGGAGDEQFF. The CDR3 DNA reads TGCGCCAGCAGCTTCACTAGCGGGGGGGCCGGCGATGAGCAGTTCTTC.

Relative to its sample, this clone is medium-sized. The chain has TRBV11-3 and TRBJ2-1, with 7 bases identical to TRBD1. After removal of 5 bases from V and 5 bases from J, the junction contained 12 bases not matched to a gene. CDR3 length: 16 residues. Germline V CDR1 and CDR2: SGHNT, YENEEA. This CDR3 is CASSTAPTGDHNEQFF. DNA of the CDR3: TGTGCCAGCAGCACCGCCCCTACAGGGGACCACAATGAGCAGTTCTTC.

There are a few counts of this clone. The chain uses TRBV6-4 and TRBJ1-2; D unresolved. The CDR3 loop spans 12 amino acids. V shed 5 bases and J shed 2 bases, with 6 bases lying between them. CDR1 and CDR2 from the germline V gene are MRHNA and SNTAGT. The CDR3 loop reads CASSYLNYGYTF. The CDR3 coding sequence is TGTGCCAGCAGTTATTTGAACTATGGCTACACCTTC.

This clone ranks as medium-sized. The CDR3 loop is CASSYRGRSTEAFF. The CDR3 DNA sequence: TGTGCCAGCAGTTACAGGGGGCGTAGCACTGAAGCTTTCTTT. The V and J genes are TRBV6-8 and TRBJ1-1, with TRBD1 matching 7 bases. In germline, CDR1 is MNHGY, CDR2 SAAAGT. The CDR3 runs 14 residues. V was pared by 2 bases and J by 4 bases, with 4 bases of the junction left unmatched.

This clone was counted only a few times. J is TRBJ2-1 and V is TRBV6-7; TRBD2 aligns across 8 bases. TRBV6-7 is designated an ORF whose function remains uncertain. V was pared by 0 bases and J by 0 bases, with 4 bases of the junction left unmatched. The CDR3 has 17 residues. CDR3 in DNA: TGTGCCAGCAGTTACTCGGCTAGCGGGCGCTCCTACAATGAGCAGTTCTTC. As protein: CASSYSASGRSYNEQFF.

The V gene is TRBV6-8, the J gene TRBJ1-3, with 9 bases fitting TRBD1. This CDR3 is built from 15 residues. Germline CDR1 is MNHGY and CDR2 is SAAAGT. After removal of 6 bases from V and 4 bases from J, the junction contained 7 bases not matched to a gene. The CDR3 DNA sequence: TGTGCCAGCAGGCCCGACAGGGGGTGGGGAAACACCATATATTTT. The encoded protein is CASRPDRGWGNTIYF.

Sample share makes this clone medium-sized. This rearrangement joins TRBV6-8 to TRBJ2-5; TRBD2 is a possible D gene (5 bases). CDR3 length: 16 residues. CDR1 and CDR2 from the germline V gene are MNHGY and SAAAGT. V was pared by 0 bases and J by 1 base, with 12 bases between. CDR3 sequence (DNA): TGTGCCAGCAGTTACTCGCCCCCAGCGGTCCAAGAGACCCAGTACTTC. Its translation is CASSYSPPAVQETQYF.

By share, this clone ranks as large. The genes are TRBV14 and TRBJ2-7; 7 bases map to TRBD1. Losses at the gene ends were 0 bases for V and 3 bases for J; bases not matched to a gene: 5. The CDR3 spans 15 residues. Germline V gene lookup returns CDR1 SGHDN and CDR2 FVKESK. The CDR3 sequence is CASSQDSGTDYEQYF. CDR3 DNA sequence: TGTGCCAGCAGCCAAGATTCCGGGACAGACTACGAGCAGTACTTC.

The table lists this clone with a count of one. The CDR3 nucleotides read TGTGCCAGTGTGATTCCCAGGAGCCATAATTCACCCCTCCACTTT. Amino acids: CASVIPRSHNSPLHF. V usage is TRBV19 and J usage is TRBJ1-6; no reliable D call. Deletions cut 8 bases from V and 5 bases from J, with 16 bases between. The length of the CDR3 is 15 residues. Germline CDR1 LNHDA, CDR2 SQIVND (reference sequence).

The chain links TRBV6-8 to TRBJ1-1; 7 bases line up with TRBD1. CDR3 size: 13 residues. J gave up 5 bases and V 4 bases, and 4 bases lay outside the gene matches. CDR1 MNHGY and CDR2 SAAAGT come from the germline V gene. The CDR3 DNA sequence: TGTGCCAGCAGTTCTCAGGGGGGTACTGAAGCTTTCTTT. This gives the protein CASSSQGGTEAFF.

This clone was detected a few times. The chain couples TRBV9 to TRBJ1-1; maybe TRBD1 (5 bases). In germline, CDR1 is SGDLS, CDR2 YYNGEE. The CDR3 spans 15 residues. V gave up 2 bases and J gave up 0 bases, with 11 bases separating them. DNA of the CDR3: TGTGCCAGCAGCGTTAGTGGGGGGATGAACACTGAAGCTTTCTTT. Residues: CASSVSGGMNTEAFF.

The chain uses TRBV6-8 and TRBJ1-1; D remains unclear. The CDR3 is 13 residues long. Trimming pared 4 bases from V and 1 base from J, leaving 7 bases between. CDR1 MNHGY and CDR2 SAAAGT come from the germline V gene. The CDR3 DNA reads TGTGCCAGCAGTTTACTGGGGAACACTGAAGCTTTCTTT. Protein sequence: CASSLLGNTEAFF.

The table lists this clone with a few counts. The V and J genes are TRBV11-3 and TRBJ1-1; D may be TRBD1 (5 bases). The CDR3 is 14 amino acids. Trimming took off 7 bases at V and 5 bases at J, with 17 bases between the two ends. The V gene's germline CDR1 is SGHNT and CDR2 YENEEA. CDR3 DNA sequence: TGTGCCAGCATCCTGGGGGGGGTGTTGACTGAAGCTTTCTTT. Translated, it gives CASILGGVLTEAFF.

The chain carries TRBV19 and TRBJ2-7; the match to TRBD1 covers 11 bases. Germline assignment: CDR1 LNHDA and CDR2 SQIVND (reference sequence). This CDR3 comprises 13 residues. V was clipped by 7 bases and J by 5 bases; unmatched bases: 4. CDR3 coding DNA: TGTGCCAGTACGGACAGGGGGCCAAACGAGCAGTACTTC. Its translation is CASTDRGPNEQYF. The full variable domain, in which reference TRBV19 and TRBJ2-7 provide the parts outside the CDR3, is DGGITQSPKYLFRKEGQNVTLSCEQNLNHDAMYWYRQDPGQGLRLIYYSQIVNDFQKGDIAEGYSVSREKKESFPLTVTSAQKNPTAFYLCASTDRGPNEQYFGPGTRLTVT.